What follows are 15 T cell receptor beta chains derived from one specimen sequenced in a study of cytomegalovirus exposure and HLA in healthy donors. PCR used 60 Vbeta primers and 13 Jbeta primers. Method: immunoSEQ multiplex PCR; TCRdb's copy keeps in-frame clones and lacks some. The table lists tens of thousands of clones, just over 65% of them singletons. Sequenced material: PBMCs. These receptors all come from a man between 25 and 39 years old in good health and CMV-seronegative.

This chain links TRBV2 with TRBJ1-1, with a tentative D call TRBD1 (6 bases). The CDR3 loop spans 13 amino acids. Trimming left V 11 bases short and J 0 bases short, with 13 bases between. The germline V gene encodes CDR1 SNHLY and CDR2 FYNNEI. CDR3 bases: TGTGCCGGATCCGACAGGATGAACACTGAAGCTTTCTTT. Translated, it gives CAGSDRMNTEAFF.

The chain has TRBV14 and TRBJ1-2; 7 nucleotides align to TRBD1. With V trimmed by 4 bases and J by 8 bases, 4 bases remained unmatched. CDR3 length: 12 residues. Germline V gives CDR1 SGHDN, CDR2 FVKESK. The chain's CDR3 is CASSLDRMGYTF. Written as DNA, the CDR3 is TGTGCCAGCAGCCTGGACAGGATGGGCTACACCTTC.

The chain uses TRBV5-4 and TRBJ2-7, with TRBD2 identical over 7 bases. Germline CDR1 and CDR2: SGHNT and YYREEE (reference sequence). Germline trimming cut 3 bases from V and 5 bases from J; bases unmatched to any gene: 11. There are 15 residues in the CDR3. Written as DNA, the CDR3 is TGTGCCAGCAGCTCAAGCGGGGACGCGACCAACGAGCAGTACTTC. Encoded protein: CASSSSGDATNEQYF. Filled out from reference TRBV5-4 and TRBJ2-7, the complete variable domain reads ETGVTQSPTHLIKTRGQQVTLRCSSQSGHNTVSWYQQALGQGPQFIFQYYREEENGRGNFPPRFSGLQFPNYSSELNVNALELDDSALYLCASSSSGDATNEQYFGPGTRLTVT.

The rearrangement uses TRBV7-6 and TRBJ2-7; the match to TRBD2 covers 7 bases. The junction had 6 bases not matched to a gene; V was cut back by 1 base and J by 0 bases. This CDR3 region has 16 residues. From germline, CDR1 is SGHVS and CDR2 FNYEAQ. CDR3 in DNA: TGTGCCAGCAGCTTAGGCCCGGGAGGCTCCTCCTACGAGCAGTACTTC. It translates to CASSLGPGGSSYEQYF. Full variable domain (rest looked up from reference TRBV7-6 and TRBJ2-7): GAGVSQSPRYKVTKRGQDVALRCDPISGHVSLYWYRQALGQGPEFLTYFNYEAQQDKSGLPNDRFSAERPEGSISTLTIQRTEQRDSAMYRCASSLGPGGSSYEQYFGPGTRLTVT.

The rearrangement joins TRBV7-8 to TRBJ1-2; 8 bases fit TRBD1. Germline lookup yields CDR1 SGHVS and CDR2 FQNEAQ. The CDR3 has 16 residues. The ends lost 2 bases at V and 2 bases at J; junction bases unmatched: 7. The CDR3 nucleotides read TGTGCCAGCAGCTTACAGGGGGCGTCCCTAAACTATGGCTACACCTTC. It yields the protein CASSLQGASLNYGYTF. Supplemented by reference TRBV7-8 and TRBJ1-2, the full variable domain reads GAGVSQSPRYKVAKRGQDVALRCDPISGHVSLFWYQQALGQGPEFLTYFQNEAQLDKSGLPSDRFFAERPEGSVSTLKIQRTQQEDSAVYLCASSLQGASLNYGYTFGSGTRLTVV.

This clone has more than one count but fewer than ten. The chain carries TRBV19 and TRBJ2-1; 7 nucleotides agree with TRBD1. This CDR3 has 15 amino acids. J gave up 4 bases and V 3 bases, and 6 bases lay outside the gene matches. Germline V gives CDR1 LNHDA, CDR2 SQIVND (reference sequence). The CDR3 DNA is TGTGCCAGTAGTATTACGGGGACAGAATACAATGAGCAGTTCTTC. Protein: CASSITGTEYNEQFF.

This chain links TRBV4-2 with TRBJ2-1, with 8 bases lining up with TRBD2. CDR3 length: 16 residues. Per the germline V gene, CDR1 is LGHNA and CDR2 is YNFKEQ. Trimming cost V 5 bases and J 0 bases; bases outside gene matches: 6. CDR3 residues: CASSSQREFSYNEQFF. In DNA form, the CDR3 reads TGTGCCAGCAGCTCCCAGCGGGAGTTCTCCTACAATGAGCAGTTCTTC.

This clone was observed a few times. CDR3 in amino acids: CASSKAQLAGANVLTF. Written as DNA, the CDR3 is TGTGCCAGCAGCAAGGCCCAACTAGCTGGGGCCAACGTCCTGACTTTC. The chain combines TRBV5-4 with TRBJ2-6, with D tentatively TRBD2 (5 bases). This CDR3 contains 16 residues. V shed 4 bases and J shed 2 bases, with 13 bases lying between them. The germline gives CDR1 SGHNT, CDR2 YYREEE (reference sequence). The variable domain in full, completed from reference TRBV5-4 and TRBJ2-6, reads ETGVTQSPTHLIKTRGQQVTLRCSSQSGHNTVSWYQQALGQGPQFIFQYYREEENGRGNFPPRFSGLQFPNYSSELNVNALELDDSALYLCASSKAQLAGANVLTFGAGSRLTVL.

The rearrangement joins TRBV18 to TRBJ2-1, with a weak D call TRBD2 (5 bases). V gave up 1 base and J gave up 7 bases, with 8 bases separating them. The length of the CDR3 is 13 residues. Germline-derived CDR1 and CDR2 are KGHSH and LQKENI. CDR3 coding DNA: TGTGCCAGCTCACCACGAGGGAGTAATGAGCAGTTCTTC. This encodes CASSPRGSNEQFF.

The chain carries TRBV14 and TRBJ2-1; unclear D gene. Trimming removed 0 bases at V and 0 bases at J, with 6 bases between. This CDR3 has 15 residues. Germline V gene data show CDR1 as SGHDN and CDR2 as FVKESK. CDR3 loop: CASSQDSNSYNEQFF. The CDR3 DNA reads TGTGCCAGCAGCCAAGATTCTAACTCCTACAATGAGCAGTTCTTC.

J is TRBJ2-1 and V is TRBV10-3; D gene ambiguous. The length of the CDR3 is 16 residues. Trimming removed 2 bases from V and 0 bases from J, with 11 bases in between. CDR1 is ENHRY, CDR2 SYGVKD, per germline. CDR3 sequence: CAISEPDKSSYNEQFF. CDR3 nucleotide sequence: TGTGCCATCAGTGAGCCAGACAAGAGCTCCTACAATGAGCAGTTCTTC.

This chain connects TRBV19 to TRBJ2-2; 10 bases line up with TRBD2. J lost 3 bases, V lost 7 bases, and 8 bases had no gene match. CDR1 and CDR2 from the germline V gene are LNHDA and SQIVND (reference sequence). The CDR3 covers 16 residues. CDR3 sequence: CASMGLALGYTGELFF. In nucleotides, the CDR3 is TGTGCCAGTATGGGACTAGCGCTGGGGTACACCGGGGAGCTGTTTTTT.

This chain links TRBV9 with TRBJ2-1; 8 bases match TRBD2. V was clipped by 0 bases and J by 6 bases; unmatched bases: 2. Germline V gene sequence: CDR1 SGDLS, CDR2 YYNGEE. The CDR3 sequence is 14 residues long. CDR3 amino acids: CASSVAGGPNEQFF. DNA of the CDR3: TGTGCCAGCAGCGTAGCGGGGGGGCCCAATGAGCAGTTCTTC.

The chain links TRBV4-1 to TRBJ2-4; TRBD2 matches 7 bases. V was pared by 1 base and J by 8 bases, with 17 bases of the junction left unmatched. Germline V lookup: CDR1 MGHRA, CDR2 YSYEKL. This CDR3 is built from 18 residues. The DNA for the CDR3 is TGCGCCAGCAGCCAAGTTCCACCCCTCCTAGGGGCGGGAGACATTCAGTACTTC. Its translation: CASSQVPPLLGAGDIQYF.

The gene calls are TRBV28 and TRBJ1-1; 10 nucleotides line up with TRBD1. The germline CDR1 and CDR2 sequences are MDHEN and SYDVKM. The trim removed 1 base at V and 11 bases at J, leaving 10 bases unmatched. CDR3 length: 15 residues. DNA of the CDR3: TGTGCCAGCAGTTTATACAACCGGGGACAGGGGAAGGCTTTCTTT. Residues: CASSLYNRGQGKAFF.